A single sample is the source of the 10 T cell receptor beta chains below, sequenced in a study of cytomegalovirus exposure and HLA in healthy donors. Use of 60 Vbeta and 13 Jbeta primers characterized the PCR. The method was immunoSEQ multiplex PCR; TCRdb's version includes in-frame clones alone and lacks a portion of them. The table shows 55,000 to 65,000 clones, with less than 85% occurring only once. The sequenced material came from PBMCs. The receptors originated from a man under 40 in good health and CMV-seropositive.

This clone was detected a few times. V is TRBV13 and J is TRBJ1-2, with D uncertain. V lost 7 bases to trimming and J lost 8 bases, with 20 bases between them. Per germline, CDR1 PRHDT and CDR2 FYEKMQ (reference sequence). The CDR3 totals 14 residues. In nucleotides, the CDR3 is TGTGCCAGCACCCCCTCGCGGGAAGCTAGGGGCTACACCTTC. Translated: CASTPSREARGYTF. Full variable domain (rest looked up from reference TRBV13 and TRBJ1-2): AAGVIQSPRHLIKEKRETATLKCYPIPRHDTVYWYQQGPGQDPQFLISFYEKMQSDKGSIPDRFSAQQFSDYHSELNMSSLELGDSALYFCASTPSREARGYTFGSGTRLTVV.

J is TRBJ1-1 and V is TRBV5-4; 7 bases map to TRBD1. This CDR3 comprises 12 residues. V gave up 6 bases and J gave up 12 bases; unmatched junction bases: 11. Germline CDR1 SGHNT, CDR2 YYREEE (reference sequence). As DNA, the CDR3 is TGTGCCAGCACCTGGGGAACAGGGGAAACTTTCTTT. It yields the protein CASTWGTGETFF.

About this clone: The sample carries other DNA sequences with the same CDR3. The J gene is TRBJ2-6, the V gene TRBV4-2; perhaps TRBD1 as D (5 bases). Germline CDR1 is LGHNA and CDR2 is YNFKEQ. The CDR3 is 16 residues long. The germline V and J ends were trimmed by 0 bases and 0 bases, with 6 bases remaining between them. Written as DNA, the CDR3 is TGTGCCAGCAGCCAAGACAGGGACTCTGGGGCCAACGTCCTGACTTTC. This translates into CASSQDRDSGANVLTF.

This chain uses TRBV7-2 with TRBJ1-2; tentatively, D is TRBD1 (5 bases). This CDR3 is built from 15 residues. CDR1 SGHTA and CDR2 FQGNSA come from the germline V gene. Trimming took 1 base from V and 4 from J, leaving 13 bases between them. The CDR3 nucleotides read TGTGCCAGCAGCTTAGATGCAGGGTGGAGCTATGGCTACACCTTC. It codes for CASSLDAGWSYGYTF.

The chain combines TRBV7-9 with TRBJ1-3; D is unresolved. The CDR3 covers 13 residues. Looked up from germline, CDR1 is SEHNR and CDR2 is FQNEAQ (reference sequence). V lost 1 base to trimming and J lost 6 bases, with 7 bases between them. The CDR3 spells CASSLGELNTIYF. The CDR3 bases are TGTGCCAGCAGCTTAGGGGAGCTAAACACCATATATTTT.

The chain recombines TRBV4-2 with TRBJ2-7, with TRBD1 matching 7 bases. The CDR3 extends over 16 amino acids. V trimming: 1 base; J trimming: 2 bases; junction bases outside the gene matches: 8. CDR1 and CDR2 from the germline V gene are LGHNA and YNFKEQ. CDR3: CASSQVGQHLTYEQYF. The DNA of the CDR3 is TGTGCCAGCAGCCAAGTGGGACAGCACCTAACCTACGAGCAGTACTTC.

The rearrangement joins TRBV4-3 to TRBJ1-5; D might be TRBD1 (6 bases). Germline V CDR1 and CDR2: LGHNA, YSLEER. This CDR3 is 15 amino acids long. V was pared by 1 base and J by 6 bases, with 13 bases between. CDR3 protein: CASSQVTGRGQPQHF. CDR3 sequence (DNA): TGCGCCAGCAGCCAAGTTACAGGGAGAGGTCAGCCCCAGCATTTT.

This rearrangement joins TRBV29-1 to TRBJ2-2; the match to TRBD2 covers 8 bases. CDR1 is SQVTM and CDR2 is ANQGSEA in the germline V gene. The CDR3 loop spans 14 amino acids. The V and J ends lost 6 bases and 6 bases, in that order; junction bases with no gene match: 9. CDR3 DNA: TGCAGCGTCGGCTCCGGGAGGGGGGCCGGGGAGCTGTTTTTT. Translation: CSVGSGRGAGELFF.

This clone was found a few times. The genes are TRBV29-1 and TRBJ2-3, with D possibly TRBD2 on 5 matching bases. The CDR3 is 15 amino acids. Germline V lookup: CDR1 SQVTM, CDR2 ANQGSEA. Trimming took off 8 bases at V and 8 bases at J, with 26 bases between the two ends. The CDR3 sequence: CSHLSPDSDVGTQYF. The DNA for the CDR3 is TGCAGCCACCTTAGTCCGGACTCCGACGTGGGTACGCAGTATTTT.

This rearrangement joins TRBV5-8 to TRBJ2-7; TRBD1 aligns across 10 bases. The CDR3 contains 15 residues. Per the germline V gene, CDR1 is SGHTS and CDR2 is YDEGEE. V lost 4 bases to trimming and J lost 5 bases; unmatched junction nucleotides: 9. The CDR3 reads CASSPGTGDGDEQYF. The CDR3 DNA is TGTGCCAGCAGCCCCGGGACAGGGGATGGCGACGAGCAGTACTTC.